These 27 T cell receptor beta chains were sequenced from one sample in a study of cytomegalovirus exposure and HLA in healthy donors. 13 Jbeta primers and 60 Vbeta primers were used for the PCR. Repertoires were generated with immunoSEQ multiplex PCR, while TCRdb's copy carries only in-frame clones and drops some. The repertoire holds 120,000 to 150,000 clones, with about 61% as singletons. Material for sequencing was PBMCs. Source of these receptors: a male donor in good health and CMV-seronegative.

The chain carries TRBV19 and TRBJ1-5; 9 nucleotides line up with TRBD1. J lost 5 bases, V lost 7 bases, and 15 bases had no gene match. The length of the CDR3 is 17 residues. Germline values: CDR1 LNHDA, CDR2 SQIVND (reference sequence). The CDR3 region is CASMSYGETGGYQPQHF. The CDR3 bases are TGTGCCAGTATGTCTTATGGCGAGACAGGGGGTTATCAGCCCCAGCATTTT.

Only a few counts were recorded for this clone. One end of the junction does not line up with germline, which may come from a read error. The V call is TRBV6-6, the J call TRBJ1-4; TRBD1 matches at 7 bases. There are 16 residues in the CDR3. CDR1 is MNHNY and CDR2 is SVGAGI in the germline V gene (reference sequence). This CDR3 reads CARSHGTVTTNEKLFF. CDR3 bases: TGTGCCCGCAGTCACGGGACAGTCACAACTAATGAAAAACTGTTTTTT.

This chain links TRBV29-1 with TRBJ2-5, with D possibly matching TRBD1 (6 bases). The J call may be faulty, since TRBJ2-7 better matches the DNA end. Germline V gene sequence: CDR1 SQVTM, CDR2 ANQGSEA. The CDR3 runs to 12 residues. The CDR3 nucleotides read TGCAGCGTTGGGTGGCAGGGGTACGAGCAGTACTTC. This sequence encodes CSVGWQGYEQYF.

V and J are TRBV18 and TRBJ2-5; the match to TRBD2 covers 7 bases. The CDR3 contains 14 residues. J lost 2 bases, V lost 6 bases, and 6 bases had no gene match. CDR1 is KGHSH, CDR2 LQKENI, per germline. The DNA for the CDR3 is TGTGCCAGCTCCCGGACTAGTGGACAAGAGACCCAGTACTTC. Amino acid sequence: CASSRTSGQETQYF.

This chain connects TRBV15 to TRBJ2-1; TRBD2 aligns across 9 bases. The CDR3 is 19 amino acids. Germline V CDR1 and CDR2: LNHNV, YYDKDF (reference sequence). Trimming at V came to 0 bases and at J to 0 bases, leaving 9 bases not matched to a gene. The CDR3 region is CATSRDPAGGPTSYNEQFF. Written as DNA, the CDR3 is TGTGCCACCAGCAGAGATCCAGCGGGGGGCCCTACCTCCTACAATGAGCAGTTCTTC.

This clone appeared a few times. The chain carries TRBV6-5 and TRBJ1-6; TRBD1 agrees at 7 bases. This CDR3 region has 15 residues. The germline CDR1 and CDR2 sequences are MNHEY and SVGAGI. The trim removed 6 bases at V and 7 bases at J, leaving 9 bases unmatched. The CDR3 DNA sequence: TGTGCCAGCAGAACAGCCGGGACAGCCAATTCACCCCTCCACTTT. Translation gives CASRTAGTANSPLHF.

This chain joins TRBV6-5 and TRBJ2-3, with D maybe TRBD2 (5 bases). This CDR3 has 15 residues. V was clipped by 4 bases and J by 1 base, with 12 bases between them. Germline V gene data show CDR1 as MNHEY and CDR2 as SVGAGI. CDR3 residues: CASSLEDGGTDTQYF. CDR3 coding DNA: TGTGCCAGCAGTTTAGAGGACGGGGGCACAGATACGCAGTATTTT.

The V call is TRBV11-2, the J call TRBJ2-5; the match to TRBD1 covers 7 bases. The length of the CDR3 is 14 residues. The J segment lost 1 base and the V segment lost 5 bases, leaving 4 bases of the junction unmatched. Per the germline V gene, CDR1 is SGHAT and CDR2 is FQNNGV. The CDR3 sequence: CASSIQGSQETQYF. In nucleotides, the CDR3 is TGTGCCAGCAGCATACAGGGGTCCCAAGAGACCCAGTACTTC.

The chain links TRBV9 to TRBJ1-2, with TRBD1 as a possible D gene (5 bases). The CDR3 is 14 residues long. V lost 4 bases to trimming and J lost 3 bases, with 13 bases between them. Germline lookup yields CDR1 SGDLS and CDR2 YYNGEE. CDR3 in DNA: TGTGCCAGCAGCCCGGGACTCCTGGACTATGGCTACACCTTC. Encoded protein: CASSPGLLDYGYTF.

The chain couples TRBV15 to TRBJ1-1; 7 positions match TRBD1. Germline V gene sequence: CDR1 LNHNV, CDR2 YYDKDF (reference sequence). After removal of 2 bases from V and 4 bases from J, the junction contained 4 bases not matched to a gene. The length of the CDR3 is 14 residues. The CDR3 DNA sequence: TGTGCCACCAGCAGATCTGGACAGGCCACTGAAGCTTTCTTT. This codes for CATSRSGQATEAFF.

V is TRBV6-6 and J is TRBJ1-2; D ambiguous. Trimming cost V 4 bases and J 8 bases, with 14 bases left between them. The CDR3 is 13 residues long. The germline gives CDR1 MNHNY, CDR2 SVGAGI (reference sequence). CDR3 protein: CASSSQAWEGYTF. The CDR3 nucleotides are TGTGCCAGCAGTTCTCAAGCGTGGGAGGGCTACACCTTC.

This clone has only a few counts. A read error may account for a junction end that differs from germline. The chain links TRBV7-7 to TRBJ2-1; tentative D call: TRBD1 (6 bases). Germline lookup yields CDR1 SSHAT and CDR2 FNYEAQ (reference sequence). This CDR3 has 14 amino acids. DNA for the CDR3: TGTGCTAGCAGCTTAGGGACAAACTACAATGAGCAGTTCTTC. Translating it yields CASSLGTNYNEQFF.

The chain joins TRBV4-3 to TRBJ2-3; TRBD2 aligns across 14 bases. Per the germline V gene, CDR1 is LGHNA and CDR2 is YSLEER. This CDR3 is built from 15 residues. Losses at the gene ends were 1 base for V and 6 bases for J; bases not matched to a gene: 0. CDR3 residues: CASSQGTSGGDTQYF. CDR3 in DNA: TGCGCCAGCAGCCAAGGGACTAGCGGGGGGGATACGCAGTATTTT.

This rearrangement joins TRBV5-6 to TRBJ2-5; D gene unclear. This CDR3 region has 13 residues. Germline-derived CDR1 and CDR2 are SGHDT and YYEEEE. V was shortened by 1 base and J by 5 bases, with 9 bases between the two germline ends. For the CDR3, the DNA is TGTGCCAGCAGCTTGCCAACTTCGGAGACCCAGTACTTC. Residues: CASSLPTSETQYF. Looking up the rest from reference TRBV5-6 and TRBJ2-5 gives the full variable domain: DAGVTQSPTHLIKTRGQQVTLRCSPKSGHDTVSWYQQALGQGPQFIFQYYEEEERQRGNFPDRFSGHQFPNYSSELNVNALLLGDSALYLCASSLPTSETQYFGPGTRLLVL.

The chain uses TRBV10-3 and TRBJ2-2; tentative D call: TRBD2 (5 bases). Germline assignment: CDR1 ENHRY and CDR2 SYGVKD. This CDR3 contains 15 residues. V lost 4 bases to trimming and J lost 6 bases, with 15 bases between them. This chain's CDR3 is CAISGGQPAAGELFF. Written as DNA, the CDR3 is TGTGCCATCAGTGGAGGGCAGCCGGCCGCCGGGGAGCTGTTTTTT.

This clone was counted only a few times. This rearrangement joins TRBV23-1 to TRBJ2-5, with D tentatively TRBD2 (6 bases). TRBV23-1 falls under the ORF class, with uncertain function. Between the trimmed V and J ends, which lost 0 bases and 0 bases, there was a span of 8 bases. CDR3 size: 15 residues. CDR3 protein: CASSQSGGHQETQYF. As DNA, the CDR3 is TGCGCCAGCAGTCAATCGGGAGGACACCAAGAGACCCAGTACTTC.

The sample holds a few counts of this clone. This sequence joins TRBV5-6 and TRBJ2-1; TRBD2 is a possible D gene (6 bases). This CDR3 has 15 amino acids. Between the trimmed V and J ends, which lost 1 base and 0 bases, there was a span of 8 bases. Looked up from germline, CDR1 is SGHDT and CDR2 is YYEEEE. The CDR3 DNA sequence: TGTGCCAGCAGCTTGATGGGACTCTCCTACAATGAGCAGTTCTTC. This codes for CASSLMGLSYNEQFF. Using reference TRBV5-6 and TRBJ2-1 for the parts outside the CDR3, the full variable domain is DAGVTQSPTHLIKTRGQQVTLRCSPKSGHDTVSWYQQALGQGPQFIFQYYEEEERQRGNFPDRFSGHQFPNYSSELNVNALLLGDSALYLCASSLMGLSYNEQFFGPGTRLTVL.

This clone was seen only a few times. At one end, the junction sequence differs from germline, possibly due to a read error. This sequence joins TRBV28 and TRBJ2-1; 11 bases agree with TRBD2. There are 18 residues in the CDR3. The germline V gene encodes CDR1 MDHEN and CDR2 SYDVKM. CDR3 protein: CASRLLPPASGGYNEQFF. The CDR3 DNA sequence: TGTGCCAGCAGGTTATTGCCCCCGGCTAGCGGGGGGTACAATGAGCAGTTCTTC. The entire variable domain, with the rest obtained from reference TRBV28 and TRBJ2-1, is as follows: DVKVTQSSRYLVKRTGEKVFLECVQDMDHENMFWYRQDPGLGLRLIYFSYDVKMKEKGDIPEGYSVSREKKERFSLILESASTNQTSMYLCASRLLPPASGGYNEQFFGPGTRLTVL.

This chain connects TRBV10-1 to TRBJ2-7, with D perhaps matching TRBD1 (6 bases). V lost 4 bases and J lost 4, with 11 bases in between. In germline, CDR1 is WNHNN, CDR2 SYGVQD (reference sequence). The CDR3 is 13 amino acids. The CDR3 reads CASSGQTGYEQYF. The CDR3 nucleotides are TGCGCCAGCAGTGGGCAAACAGGGTACGAGCAGTACTTC.

This clone was recorded a few times. This sequence joins TRBV5-1 and TRBJ2-7; maybe TRBD2 (5 bases). Deletions cut 1 base from V and 0 bases from J, with 8 bases between. The CDR3 contains 14 residues. CDR1 SGHRS and CDR2 YFSETQ come from the germline V gene. In DNA, the CDR3 is TGCGCCAGCAGCTTGAAAGGGAGCTCCTACGAGCAGTACTTC. Encoded protein: CASSLKGSSYEQYF.

V usage is TRBV5-6 and J usage is TRBJ1-4; a weak D match, TRBD1 (6 bases). Trimming shortened V by 4 bases and J by 3 bases, and 13 bases separated the two germline ends. The CDR3 loop spans 15 amino acids. CDR1 and CDR2 (germline): SGHDT, YYEEEE. This CDR3 is CASSAEGGANEKLFF. As DNA, the CDR3 is TGTGCCAGCAGCGCCGAAGGGGGGGCTAATGAAAAACTGTTTTTT.

The genes are TRBV4-1 and TRBJ2-2; 9 nucleotides agree with TRBD2. Trimming took 4 bases from V and 1 from J; bases not matched to a gene: 4. Per germline, CDR1 MGHRA and CDR2 YSYEKL. The CDR3 is 16 residues long. CDR3 in amino acids: CASSRAAGGNTGELFF. Written as DNA, the CDR3 is TGCGCCAGCAGCCGAGCAGCGGGGGGGAACACCGGGGAGCTGTTTTTT.

This rearrangement joins TRBV11-2 to TRBJ2-7, with 7 bases fitting TRBD1. Germline CDR1 and CDR2: SGHAT and FQNNGV. Trimming took 1 base from V and 7 from J; bases not matched to a gene: 4. This CDR3 contains 13 residues. The CDR3 spells CASSLAAGGEQYF. The CDR3 DNA reads TGTGCCAGCAGCTTAGCGGCAGGGGGAGAGCAGTACTTC.

As to this clone: Other DNA variants within this sample encode the same CDR3. The CDR3 region is CASSVAGGGNEQFF. The CDR3 DNA reads TGTGCCAGCAGCGTCGCGGGGGGAGGCAATGAGCAGTTCTTC. V is TRBV9 and J is TRBJ2-1; 8 bases match TRBD2. Germline-derived CDR1 and CDR2 are SGDLS and YYNGEE. J was trimmed by 6 bases and V by 2 bases; bases with no gene match: 4. CDR3 size: 14 residues.

The chain employs TRBV19 and TRBJ2-7; a weak D match, TRBD1 (5 bases). Trimming left V 9 bases short and J 7 bases short, with 16 bases between. Germline V gene lookup returns CDR1 LNHDA and CDR2 SQIVND (reference sequence). The CDR3 sequence is 12 residues long. The CDR3 DNA follows: TGTGCCAGCGCTGGGGCGGTTGGAGAGCAGTACTTC. Protein product: CASAGAVGEQYF.

The rearrangement links TRBV20-1 to TRBJ2-1; D remains ambiguous. The CDR3 covers 11 residues. V lost 1 base and J 10 bases, leaving 8 bases between the germline ends. Germline CDR1 and CDR2: DFQATT and SNEGSKA (reference sequence). CDR3 region: CSARVRVEQFF. The CDR3 DNA is TGCAGTGCTAGAGTCCGGGTGGAGCAGTTCTTC.

The chain couples TRBV9 to TRBJ2-7; 8 bases align to TRBD2. The CDR3 runs to 15 residues. Germline V gene sequence: CDR1 SGDLS, CDR2 YYNGEE. Losses at the gene ends were 0 bases for V and 3 bases for J; bases not matched to a gene: 5. The CDR3 protein is CASSVGPGGDYEQYF. The CDR3 DNA follows: TGTGCCAGCAGCGTAGGTCCGGGGGGGGACTACGAGCAGTACTTC.